This TCR beta chain emerged from a study of neurological immune-mediated disorders. Study results and limitations: No sharing of CDR3 amino acid sequences was observed among expanded clones across subjects, suggesting private repertoires in all groups.

This clonotype showed up many times. Its antigen is unknown. The CDR3 is 16 residues long. Per germline, CDR1 KGHDR and CDR2 SFDVKD. Unmatched junction bases numbered 7, after V lost 4 bases and J lost 0 bases. Synthesis of cDNA used 5'RACE (with 10-nucleotide random UMIs). From the 5' RACE reads, TCRdb called clonotypes with MiXCR, one entry per CDR3 protein. The table includes roughly 100,000 distinct CDR3 sequences, roughly 4% detected once. Sample: PBMCs. V usage is TRBV24-1 and J usage is TRBJ1-2, with TRBD1 matching 7 bases. This receptor was obtained from a woman under 30 with multiple sclerosis. This chain's CDR3 is CATSELRQGANYGYTF. The DNA for the CDR3 is TGTGCCACCAGTGAACTAAGACAGGGAGCTAACTATGGCTACACCTTC.